Below, 3 T cell receptor beta chains from the same sample are listed, as sequenced in a study of cytomegalovirus exposure and HLA in healthy donors. The PCR employed 60 Vbeta primers together with 13 Jbeta primers. Sequencing used immunoSEQ multiplex PCR; TCRdb keeps in-frame clones, though not all of them. The table has 150,000 to 200,000 clones, approximately 79% seen once. The specimen sequenced was PBMCs. The receptors originated from a woman in her 30s in good health and CMV-seropositive.

This chain connects TRBV10-3 to TRBJ2-1; D may be TRBD2 (6 bases). CDR3 length: 12 residues. The V end was cut by 4 bases, the J end by 9 bases, with 10 bases between. CDR1 is ENHRY, CDR2 SYGVKD, per germline. As DNA, the CDR3 is TGTGCCATCAGTGTTCGCGGGACTGAGCAGTTCTTC. Residues: CAISVRGTEQFF.

The chain has TRBV7-2 and TRBJ2-1; 8 positions agree with TRBD1. The CDR3 runs 14 residues. Per the germline V gene, CDR1 is SGHTA and CDR2 is FQGNSA. V gave up 2 bases and J gave up 9 bases; unmatched junction bases: 6. CDR3 DNA sequence: TGTGCCAGCAGCTTAATCCCAGGGGGCGGTGAGCAGTTCTTC. This sequence encodes CASSLIPGGGEQFF. Looking up the rest from reference TRBV7-2 and TRBJ2-1 gives the full variable domain: GAGVSQSPSNKVTEKGKDVELRCDPISGHTALYWYRQSLGQGLEFLIYFQGNSAPDKSGLPSDRFSAERTGGSVSTLTIQRTQQEDSAVYLCASSLIPGGGEQFFGPGTRLTVL.

This clone was observed a few times. The J gene is TRBJ1-1, the V gene TRBV11-3, with 10 positions matching TRBD1. Germline-derived CDR1 and CDR2 are SGHNT and YENEEA. The CDR3 runs 15 residues. The junction had 7 bases not matched to a gene; V was cut back by 5 bases and J by 4 bases. CDR3 loop: CASSATWTGGTEAFF. The CDR3 nucleotides read TGTGCCAGCAGCGCAACCTGGACAGGGGGCACTGAAGCTTTCTTT. Based on the CDR3 plus reference TRBV11-3 and TRBJ1-1, the full variable domain is EAGVVQSPRYKIIEKKQPVAFWCNPISGHNTLYWYLQNLGQGPELLIRYENEEAVDDSQLPKDRFSAERLKGVDSTLKIQPAELGDSAVYLCASSATWTGGTEAFFGQGTRLTVV.